The 27 T cell receptor beta chains in this list originate from one sample, sequenced in a study of blood T cell repertoires in COVID-19 (TCRdb year 2020). Library preparation used the immunoSEQ multiplex PCR assay. TCRdb took over this immuneACCESS table, retaining in-frame rearrangements with V and J assigned. Such tables are incomplete; in checked studies, under half of the missing clones stem from an unresolved V gene, and the remainder is unexplained. The sample yields 150,000 to 200,000 clones; 84% were counted once. About 8.6% of the sample is held by the ten biggest clonotypes. The sequenced material came from PBMCs or T cells enriched from blood (not recorded which). The receptor set was obtained from a woman aged 45-65 years who had recovered from COVID-19.

V usage is TRBV12-3 or TRBV12-4 and J usage is TRBJ1-4; tentative D call: TRBD1 (6 bases). V gave up 6 bases and J gave up 6 bases, with 8 bases separating them. The CDR3 contains 12 residues. Here the CDR3 reads CASRHRDEKLFF. For the CDR3, the DNA is TGTGCCAGCAGACACAGGGATGAAAAACTGTTTTTT.

This clone was found a few times. This chain links TRBV12-3 or TRBV12-4 with TRBJ2-1; D perhaps matches TRBD2 (5 bases). The V and J ends lost 4 bases and 6 bases respectively, with 10 bases between them. The CDR3 is 13 residues long. The DNA for the CDR3 is TGTGCCAGCAGTTCGGGAAGGGTCAATGAGCAGTTCTTC. Encoded protein: CASSSGRVNEQFF.

The chain combines TRBV7-2 with TRBJ2-1; TRBD1 is a possible D gene (6 bases). The V and J ends lost 5 bases and 4 bases respectively, with 15 bases between them. Germline V CDR1 and CDR2: SGHTA, FQGNSA. The CDR3 consists of 15 residues. The CDR3 loop reads CASSPEGHWYNEQFF. CDR3 bases: TGTGCCAGCAGCCCCGAGGGACATTGGTACAATGAGCAGTTCTTC.

The chain combines TRBV27 with TRBJ2-7; a weak D match, TRBD2 (5 bases). Germline assignment: CDR1 MNHEY and CDR2 SMNVEV (reference sequence). The CDR3 covers 13 residues. Trimming took off 5 bases at V and 12 bases at J, with 20 bases between the two ends. CDR3 region: CASSPIGLHLTYF. Here the CDR3 DNA reads TGTGCCAGCAGTCCGATAGGACTGCATCTCACGTACTTC.

This chain uses TRBV11-2 with TRBJ2-7; 7 bases match TRBD1. Germline V lookup: CDR1 SGHAT, CDR2 FQNNGV. Germline trimming cut 1 base from V and 5 bases from J; bases unmatched to any gene: 2. CDR3 length: 13 residues. CDR3 sequence: CASSLGTGDEQYF. The CDR3 DNA is TGTGCCAGCAGCTTAGGAACAGGGGACGAGCAGTACTTC.

The chain employs TRBV7-2 and TRBJ2-2; no firm D call. The germline gives CDR1 SGHTA, CDR2 FQGNSA. Trimming pared 3 bases from V and 7 bases from J, leaving 6 bases between. This CDR3 spans 12 amino acids. CDR3 protein: CASSFSFGELFF. The CDR3 coding sequence is TGTGCCAGCAGCTTTTCCTTCGGGGAGCTGTTTTTT.

The table lists this clone with a count of one. The CDR3 DNA reads as TGTGCCAGCAGCTTCGGGACAGATTTAATTGGAGCTTTCTTT. It codes for CASSFGTDLIGAFF. The genes are TRBV5-8 and TRBJ1-1; 7 bases align to TRBD1. The CDR3 consists of 14 residues. Losses at the gene ends were 2 bases for V and 10 bases for J; bases not matched to a gene: 11. Looked up from germline, CDR1 is SGHTS and CDR2 is YDEGEE. Supplemented by reference TRBV5-8 and TRBJ1-1, the full variable domain reads EAGVTQSPTHLIKTRGQQATLRCSPISGHTSVYWYQQALGLGLQFLLWYDEGEERNRGNFPPRFSGRQFPNYSSELNVNALELEDSALYLCASSFGTDLIGAFFGQGTRLTVV.

The chain couples TRBV7-2 to TRBJ2-1; 12 bases map to TRBD2. The CDR3 totals 15 residues. Germline V gene sequence: CDR1 SGHTA, CDR2 FQGNSA. Trimming took 5 bases from V and 15 from J; bases not matched to a gene: 14. CDR3 sequence (DNA): TGTGCCAGCAGCGTTGGACTAGCGGGGATCGTACCGGCGTTCTTC. The encoded protein is CASSVGLAGIVPAFF.

V and J are TRBV19 and TRBJ1-5; D is possibly TRBD1 (6 bases). V dropped 6 bases and J dropped 5 bases, with 11 bases sitting between them. The germline V gene encodes CDR1 LNHDA and CDR2 SQIVND (reference sequence). This CDR3 contains 13 residues. For the CDR3, the DNA is TGTGCCAGTAGGTGGGACACTTATCAGCCCCAGCATTTT. This sequence encodes CASRWDTYQPQHF.

The rearrangement uses TRBV4-2 and TRBJ2-1; 11 nucleotides line up with TRBD2. V shed 7 bases, J shed 5 bases, and the junction held 10 bases outside the gene matches. Germline CDR1 is LGHNA and CDR2 is YNFKEQ. The CDR3 extends over 16 amino acids. The CDR3 coding sequence is TGTGCCAGCAAGCTAGCGGGAGGCTCCATTAACAATGAGCAGTTCTTC. It translates to CASKLAGGSINNEQFF.

This chain links TRBV6-2 or TRBV6-3 with TRBJ2-1; 7 bases are a match to TRBD2. After removal of 2 bases from V and 0 bases from J, the junction contained 10 bases not matched to a gene. The CDR3 length is 18 residues. CDR1 MNHEY and CDR2 SVGEGT come from the germline V gene. The CDR3 here is CASSYNILLAASYNEQFF. CDR3 bases: TGTGCCAGCAGTTACAATATTCTCCTAGCGGCCTCCTACAATGAGCAGTTCTTC.

This clone was picked up a small number of times. The chain is built from TRBV28 and TRBJ1-4, with D perhaps TRBD1 (5 bases). There are 14 residues in the CDR3. CDR1 and CDR2 from the germline V gene are MDHEN and SYDVKM. V was pared by 2 bases and J by 5 bases, with 9 bases between. The CDR3 loop reads CASSLRHRNEKLFF. CDR3 DNA sequence: TGTGCCAGCAGTTTACGCCACAGGAATGAAAAACTGTTTTTT.

The chain is built from TRBV4-1 and TRBJ2-7; D not certain. The CDR3 is 16 residues long. Trimming stripped 0 bases from V and 1 base from J, with 13 bases between. In germline, CDR1 is MGHRA, CDR2 YSYEKL. CDR3: CASSQEYPPVSYEQYF. For the CDR3, the DNA is TGCGCCAGCAGCCAAGAATACCCCCCGGTGTCCTACGAGCAGTACTTC.

V is TRBV6-2 or TRBV6-3 and J is TRBJ2-7; D gene uncertain. Germline values: CDR1 MNHEY, CDR2 SVGEGT. V was clipped by 2 bases and J by 3 bases, with 5 bases between them. This CDR3 comprises 12 residues. As DNA, the CDR3 is TGTGCCAGCAGTTACCACATCTACGAGCAGTACTTC. This gives the protein CASSYHIYEQYF.

The chain uses TRBV2 and TRBJ1-6; 8 bases line up with TRBD1. V lost 5 bases, J lost 5 bases, and 5 bases stayed unmatched. The CDR3 runs to 15 residues. The germline V gene encodes CDR1 SNHLY and CDR2 FYNNEI. The CDR3: CASSYDRGDNSPLHF. The CDR3 nucleotides are TGTGCCAGCAGTTACGACAGGGGAGATAATTCACCCCTCCACTTT.

The V gene is TRBV2, the J gene TRBJ1-1, with 10 bases aligning to TRBD1. This CDR3 has 16 amino acids. Germline CDR1 SNHLY, CDR2 FYNNEI. The ends lost 6 bases at V and 6 bases at J; junction bases unmatched: 13. The CDR3 region is CASSQSRGQGRAEAFF. CDR3 nucleotides: TGTGCCAGCAGCCAAAGTCGGGGACAGGGGCGCGCTGAAGCTTTCTTT.

The gene calls are TRBV5-1 and TRBJ1-4, with 12 bases fitting TRBD1. Trimming took 6 bases from V and 7 from J; bases not matched to a gene: 7. CDR3 length: 15 amino acids. Germline V gene data show CDR1 as SGHRS and CDR2 as YFSETQ. The CDR3 here is CASTIGTGGREKLFF. For the CDR3, the DNA is TGCGCCAGCACTATCGGGACAGGGGGCCGTGAAAAACTGTTTTTT.

The V and J genes are TRBV18 and TRBJ2-1; D not resolved. The CDR3 has 12 amino acids. Trimming removed 3 bases at V and 8 bases at J, with 8 bases between. CDR1 and CDR2 (germline): KGHSH, LQKENI. The CDR3 reads CASSPGGHEQFF. The CDR3 nucleotides are TGTGCCAGCTCACCCGGTGGGCATGAGCAGTTCTTC.

The V and J genes are TRBV6-5 and TRBJ1-2; 9 bases match TRBD1. V was pared by 0 bases and J by 2 bases, with 4 bases of the junction left unmatched. Germline CDR1 and CDR2: MNHEY and SVGAGI. There are 16 residues in the CDR3. As DNA, the CDR3 is TGTGCCAGCAGTTACTCGAAACAGGGGGCAAACTATGGCTACACCTTC. Translated, it gives CASSYSKQGANYGYTF.

The genes are TRBV20-1 and TRBJ2-1; D unresolved. This CDR3 spans 11 amino acids. The germline V gene has CDR1 DFQATT and CDR2 SNEGSKA (reference sequence). Trimming shortened V by 6 bases and J by 6 bases, and 9 bases separated the two germline ends. CDR3 sequence: CSAKLLNEQFF. The CDR3 DNA reads TGCAGTGCCAAATTACTCAATGAGCAGTTCTTC.

The chain combines TRBV7-2 with TRBJ1-5; D unclear. In germline, CDR1 is SGHTA, CDR2 FQGNSA. This CDR3 is 14 amino acids long. V was trimmed by 5 bases and J by 0 bases, leaving 8 bases between them. This CDR3 reads CASSTWASNQPQHF. CDR3 in DNA: TGTGCCAGCAGCACCTGGGCTAGCAATCAGCCCCAGCATTTT.

The chain combines TRBV6-2 or TRBV6-3 with TRBJ1-5; tentatively, D is TRBD1 (6 bases). Germline V gene sequence: CDR1 MNHEY, CDR2 SVGEGT. Trimming cost V 4 bases and J 6 bases, with 10 bases left between them. The CDR3 has 13 residues. This CDR3 reads CASSWGQGQPQHF. CDR3 DNA sequence: TGTGCCAGCAGTTGGGGGCAGGGTCAGCCCCAGCATTTT.

The chain combines TRBV7-2 with TRBJ1-2; 7 positions match TRBD1. The CDR3 covers 14 residues. Per the germline V gene, CDR1 is SGHTA and CDR2 is FQGNSA. J was trimmed by 8 bases and V by 0 bases; bases with no gene match: 6. CDR3 nucleotide sequence: TGTGCCAGCAGCTTAGCGCGCAGGGGGTACGGCTACACCTTC. Translation: CASSLARRGYGYTF.

This clone was found once. This chain joins TRBV5-4 and TRBJ1-3; no reliable D call. Germline V CDR1 and CDR2: SGHNT, YYREEE (reference sequence). V was pared by 0 bases and J by 0 bases, with 10 bases between. The CDR3 totals 16 residues. DNA of the CDR3: TGTGCCAGCAGCTTGGGGGCGGCGGGCTCTGGAAACACCATATATTTT. Its protein is CASSLGAAGSGNTIYF.

This clone has ten or more counts. The chain combines TRBV7-8 with TRBJ2-1, with 9 positions matching TRBD2. The V gene's germline CDR1 is SGHVS and CDR2 FQNEAQ. V gave up 2 bases and J gave up 0 bases; unmatched junction bases: 8. CDR3 size: 18 residues. This chain's CDR3 is CASSLFTLAGSSYNEQFF. DNA of the CDR3: TGTGCCAGCAGCTTATTTACACTAGCGGGTTCCTCCTACAATGAGCAGTTCTTC.

The J gene is TRBJ2-7, the V gene TRBV27, with 10 bases lining up with TRBD2. Trimming cost V 5 bases and J 6 bases; bases outside gene matches: 13. This CDR3 spans 16 amino acids. Germline lookup yields CDR1 MNHEY and CDR2 SMNVEV (reference sequence). As DNA, the CDR3 is TGTGCCAGCAGTCGAACTAGACTAGCGGGTCCAGTCGAGCAGTACTTC. Translated: CASSRTRLAGPVEQYF.

The DNA of the CDR3 is TGTGCCAGCAGCTTAGCGCACGTGACAGGGGACGGCTACACCTTC. It codes for CASSLAHVTGDGYTF. V is TRBV7-9 and J is TRBJ1-2, with 8 bases aligning to TRBD1. The CDR3 extends over 15 amino acids. Germline assignment: CDR1 SEHNR and CDR2 FQNEAQ (reference sequence). After removal of 0 bases from V and 8 bases from J, the junction contained 8 bases not matched to a gene. The complete variable domain, with remaining parts taken from reference TRBV7-9 and TRBJ1-2, reads DTGVSQNPRHKITKRGQNVTFRCDPISEHNRLYWYRQTLGQGPEFLTYFQNEAQLEKSRLLSDRFSAERPKGSFSTLEIQRTEQGDSAMYLCASSLAHVTGDGYTFGSGTRLTVV.